This T cell receptor beta chain was obtained from a study of blood T cell repertoires in COVID-19. Whole-study context: COVID-19 samples collected from the United States, Italy and Spain covered acute and convalescent phases. T cells, B-cell-depleted T cells, or PBMCs supplied cDNA or gDNA.

Per the authors' pipeline: For nucleated cells, counts were estimated from reference gene primer amplification. Profiling relied on immunoSEQ multiplex PCR, and the TCRdb table lists in-frame clones only, not all of them. For V, J and clone size, that table is used; D and trimming come from the DNA. The sample yields about 120,000 clones, around 87% seen once. What was sequenced was peripheral blood. The clonotype was recovered from a woman aged 45-59 years with acute or convalescent COVID-19.

The chain's CDR3 is CASSTRQGEAFF. Written as DNA, the CDR3 is TGTGCCAGCAGCACCCGACAGGGCGAAGCTTTCTTT. This chain uses TRBV13 with TRBJ1-1, with 7 bases matching TRBD1. Trimming cost V 5 bases and J 8 bases; bases outside gene matches: 5. The germline V gene has CDR1 PRHDT and CDR2 FYEKMQ (reference sequence). The CDR3 has 12 amino acids.